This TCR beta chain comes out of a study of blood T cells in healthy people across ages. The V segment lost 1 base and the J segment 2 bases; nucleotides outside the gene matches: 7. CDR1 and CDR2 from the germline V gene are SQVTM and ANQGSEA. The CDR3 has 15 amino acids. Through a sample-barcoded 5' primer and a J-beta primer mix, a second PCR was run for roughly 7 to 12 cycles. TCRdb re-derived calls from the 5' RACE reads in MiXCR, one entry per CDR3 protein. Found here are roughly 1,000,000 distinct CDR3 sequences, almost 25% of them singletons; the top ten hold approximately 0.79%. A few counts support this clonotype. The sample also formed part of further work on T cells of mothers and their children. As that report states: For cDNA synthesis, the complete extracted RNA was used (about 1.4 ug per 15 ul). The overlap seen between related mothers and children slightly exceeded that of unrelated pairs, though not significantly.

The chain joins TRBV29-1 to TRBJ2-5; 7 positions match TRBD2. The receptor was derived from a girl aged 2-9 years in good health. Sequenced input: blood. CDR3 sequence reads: CSVEGFPGGQETQYF. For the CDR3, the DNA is TGCAGCGTTGAAGGCTTTCCGGGGGGTCAAGAGACCCAGTACTTC. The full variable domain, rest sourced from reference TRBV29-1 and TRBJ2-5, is SAVISQKPSRDICQRGTSLTIQCQVDSQVTMMFWYRQQPGQSLTLIATANQGSEATYESGFVIDKFPISRPNLTFSTLTVSNMSPEDSSIYLCSVEGFPGGQETQYFGPGTRLLVL.